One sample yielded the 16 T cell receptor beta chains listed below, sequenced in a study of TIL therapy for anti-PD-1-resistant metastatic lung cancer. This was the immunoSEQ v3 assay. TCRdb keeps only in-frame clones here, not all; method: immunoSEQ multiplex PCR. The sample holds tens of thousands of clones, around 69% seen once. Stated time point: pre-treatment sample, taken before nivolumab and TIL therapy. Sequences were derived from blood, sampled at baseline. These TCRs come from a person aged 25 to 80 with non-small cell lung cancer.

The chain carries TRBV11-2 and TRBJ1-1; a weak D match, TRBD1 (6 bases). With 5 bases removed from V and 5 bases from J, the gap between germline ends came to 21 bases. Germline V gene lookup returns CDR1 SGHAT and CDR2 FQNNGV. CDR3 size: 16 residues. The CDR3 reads CASSPRVSGGGTEAFF. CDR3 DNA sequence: TGTGCCAGCAGCCCCCGGGTTTCCGGAGGGGGAACTGAAGCTTTCTTT.

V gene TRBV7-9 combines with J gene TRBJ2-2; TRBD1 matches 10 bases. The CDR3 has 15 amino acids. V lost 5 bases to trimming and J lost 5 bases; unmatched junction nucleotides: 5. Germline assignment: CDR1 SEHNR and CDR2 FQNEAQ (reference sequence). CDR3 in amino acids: CASSQDRGRTGELFF. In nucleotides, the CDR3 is TGTGCCAGCAGCCAGGACAGGGGGAGGACCGGGGAGCTGTTTTTT.

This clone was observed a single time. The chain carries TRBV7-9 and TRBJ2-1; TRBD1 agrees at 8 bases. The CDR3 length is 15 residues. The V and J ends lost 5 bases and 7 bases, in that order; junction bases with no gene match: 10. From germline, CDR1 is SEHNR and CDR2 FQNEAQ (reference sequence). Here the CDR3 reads CASSPQGEGWNEQFF. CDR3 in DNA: TGTGCCAGCAGCCCACAGGGGGAAGGTTGGAATGAGCAGTTCTTC.

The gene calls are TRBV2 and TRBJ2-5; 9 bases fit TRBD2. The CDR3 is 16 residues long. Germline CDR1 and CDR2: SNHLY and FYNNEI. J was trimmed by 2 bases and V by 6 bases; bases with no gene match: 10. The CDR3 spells CASRQRGLAGQETQYF. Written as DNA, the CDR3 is TGTGCCAGCAGACAAAGGGGCCTAGCGGGGCAAGAGACCCAGTACTTC.

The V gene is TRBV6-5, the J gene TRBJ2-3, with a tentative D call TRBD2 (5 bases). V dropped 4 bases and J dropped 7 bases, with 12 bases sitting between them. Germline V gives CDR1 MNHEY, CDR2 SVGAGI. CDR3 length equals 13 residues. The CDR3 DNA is TGTGCCAGCAGTTTCACAGCGGCGAATACGCAGTATTTT. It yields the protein CASSFTAANTQYF.

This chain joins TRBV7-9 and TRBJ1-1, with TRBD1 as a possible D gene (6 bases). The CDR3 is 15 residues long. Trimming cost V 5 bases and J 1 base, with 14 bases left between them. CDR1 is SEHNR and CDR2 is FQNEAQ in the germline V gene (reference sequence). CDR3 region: CASSPRRGANTEAFF. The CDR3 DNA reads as TGTGCCAGCAGCCCCCGAAGGGGGGCGAACACTGAAGCTTTCTTT. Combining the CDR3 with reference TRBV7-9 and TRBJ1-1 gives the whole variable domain DTGVSQNPRHKITKRGQNVTFRCDPISEHNRLYWYRQTLGQGPEFLTYFQNEAQLEKSRLLSDRFSAERPKGSFSTLEIQRTEQGDSAMYLCASSPRRGANTEAFFGQGTRLTVV.

The CDR3 DNA reads TGTGCTAGTGGTTTGTCCAAAGGTGCGGGAGCCAATGAGCAGTTCTTC. This sequence encodes CASGLSKGAGANEQFF. This rearrangement joins TRBV12-5 to TRBJ2-1, with TRBD2 matching over 7 bases. Unmatched junction bases numbered 10, after V lost 2 bases and J lost 6 bases. Germline V gene lookup returns CDR1 LGHNT and CDR2 FRNRAP. This CDR3 region has 16 residues. The variable domain in full, with the rest retrieved from reference TRBV12-5 and TRBJ2-1, is DARVTQTPRHKVTEMGQEVTMRCQPILGHNTVFWYRQTMMQGLELLAYFRNRAPLDDSGMPKDRFSAEMPDATLATLKIQPSEPRDSAVYFCASGLSKGAGANEQFFGPGTRLTVL.

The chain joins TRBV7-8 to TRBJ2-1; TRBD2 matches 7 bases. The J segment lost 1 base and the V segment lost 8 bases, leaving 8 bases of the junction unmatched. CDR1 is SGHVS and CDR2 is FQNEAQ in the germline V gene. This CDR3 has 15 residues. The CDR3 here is CASPRAGESYNEQFF. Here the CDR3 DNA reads TGTGCCAGCCCGAGGGCGGGAGAGTCCTACAATGAGCAGTTCTTC.

This CDR3 is CASSLLIAALAGEQYF. The CDR3 DNA follows: TGTGCCAGCAGCTTATTAATAGCGGCACTTGCGGGCGAGCAGTACTTC. The rearrangement joins TRBV11-2 to TRBJ2-7; D might be TRBD2 (6 bases). CDR1 SGHAT and CDR2 FQNNGV come from the germline V gene. Trimming removed 2 bases at V and 6 bases at J, with 20 bases between. The CDR3 is made up of 16 amino acids.

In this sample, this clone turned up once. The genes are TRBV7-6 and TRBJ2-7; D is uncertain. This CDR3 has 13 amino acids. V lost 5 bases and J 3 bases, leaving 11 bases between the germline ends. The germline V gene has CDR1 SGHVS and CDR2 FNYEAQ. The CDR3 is CASSPGPNYEQYF. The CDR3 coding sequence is TGTGCCAGCAGCCCCGGACCCAACTACGAGCAGTACTTC.

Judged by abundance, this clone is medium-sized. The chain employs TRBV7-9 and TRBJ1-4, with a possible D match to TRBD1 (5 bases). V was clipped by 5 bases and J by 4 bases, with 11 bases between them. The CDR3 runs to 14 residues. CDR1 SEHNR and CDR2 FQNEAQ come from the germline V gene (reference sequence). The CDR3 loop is CASSPDSFNEKLFF. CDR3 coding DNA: TGTGCCAGCAGCCCCGACAGCTTTAATGAAAAACTGTTTTTT.

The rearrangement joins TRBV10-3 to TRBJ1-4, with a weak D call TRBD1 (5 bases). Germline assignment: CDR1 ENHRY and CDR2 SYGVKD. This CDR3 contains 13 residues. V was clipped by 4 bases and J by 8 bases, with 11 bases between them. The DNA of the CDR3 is TGTGCCATCAGTGGCAGGGAGAGAGAAAAACTGTTTTTT. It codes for CAISGREREKLFF.

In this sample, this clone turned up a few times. CDR3 residues: CASSLRAGGFTDTQYF. The CDR3 DNA sequence: TGTGCCAGCAGCTTACGAGCGGGGGGGTTCACAGATACGCAGTATTTT. This chain connects TRBV5-6 to TRBJ2-3, with TRBD2 matching 10 bases. The CDR3 has 16 residues. V was clipped by 2 bases and J by 2 bases; unmatched bases: 5. Looked up from germline, CDR1 is SGHDT and CDR2 is YYEEEE.

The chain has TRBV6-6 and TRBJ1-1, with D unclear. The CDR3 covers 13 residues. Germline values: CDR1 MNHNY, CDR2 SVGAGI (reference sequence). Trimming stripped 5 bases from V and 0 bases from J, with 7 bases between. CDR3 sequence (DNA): TGTGCCAGCAGTCTGGGGATGAACACTGAAGCTTTCTTT. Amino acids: CASSLGMNTEAFF.

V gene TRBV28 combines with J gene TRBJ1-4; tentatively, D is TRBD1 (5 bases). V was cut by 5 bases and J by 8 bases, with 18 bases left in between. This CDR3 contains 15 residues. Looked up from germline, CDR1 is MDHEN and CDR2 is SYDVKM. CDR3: CASSPLGGEDEKLFF. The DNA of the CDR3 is TGTGCCAGCAGTCCCCTGGGGGGGGAGGACGAAAAACTGTTTTTT.

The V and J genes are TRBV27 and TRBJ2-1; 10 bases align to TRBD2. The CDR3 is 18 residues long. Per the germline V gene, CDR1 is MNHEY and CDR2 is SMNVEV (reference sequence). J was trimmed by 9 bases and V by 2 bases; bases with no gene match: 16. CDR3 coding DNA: TGTGCCAGCAGTTTAGTCGGGTCGCCTAGCGGGAGTTACTTTGAGCAGTTCTTC. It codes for CASSLVGSPSGSYFEQFF.